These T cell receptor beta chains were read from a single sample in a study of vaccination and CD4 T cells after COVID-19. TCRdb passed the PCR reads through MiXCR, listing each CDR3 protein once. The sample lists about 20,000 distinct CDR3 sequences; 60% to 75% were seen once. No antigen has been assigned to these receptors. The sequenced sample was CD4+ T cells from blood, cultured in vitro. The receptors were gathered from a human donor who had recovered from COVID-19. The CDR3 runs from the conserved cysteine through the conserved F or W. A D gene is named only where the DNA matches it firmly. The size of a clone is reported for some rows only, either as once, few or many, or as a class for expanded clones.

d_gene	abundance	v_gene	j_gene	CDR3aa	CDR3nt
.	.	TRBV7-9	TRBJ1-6	CASSPHSGGHSPLHF	TGTGCCAGCAGCCCTCATAGTGGGGGGCATTCACCCCTCCACTTT
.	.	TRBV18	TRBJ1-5	CASSERRGSQPQHF	TGTGCCAGCTCAGAACGCAGGGGTAGTCAGCCCCAGCATTTT
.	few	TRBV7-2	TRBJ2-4	CASSSWTENIQYF	TGTGCCAGCAGCTCTTGGACAGAAAACATTCAGTACTTC
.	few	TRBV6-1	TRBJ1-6	CASSPRGRNSPLHF	TGTGCCAGCAGCCCCAGGGGTAGGAATTCACCCCTCCACTTT
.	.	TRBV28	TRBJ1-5	CASQAAGQPQHF	TGTGCCAGTCAGGCGGCGGGGCAGCCCCAGCATTTT
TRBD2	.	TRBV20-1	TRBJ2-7	CSATPAAGGSYEQYF	TGCAGTGCCACACCCGCAGCGGGAGGGTCCTACGAGCAGTACTTC
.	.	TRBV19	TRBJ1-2	CASSRGSYGYTF	TGTGCCAGTAGTAGGGGCAGCTATGGCTACACCTTC
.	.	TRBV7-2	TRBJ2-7	CASSLRAGPYEQYF	TGTGCCAGCAGCTTAAGGGCAGGGCCCTACGAGCAGTACTTC
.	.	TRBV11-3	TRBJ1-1	CASSLEWNTEAFF	TGTGCCAGCAGCTTAGAGTGGAACACTGAAGCTTTCTTT
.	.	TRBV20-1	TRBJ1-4	CSTGALGEKLFF	TGCAGTACTGGGGCACTCGGGGAAAAACTGTTTTTT
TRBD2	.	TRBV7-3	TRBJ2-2	CASSPLAGGSNTGELFF	TGTGCCAGCAGCCCGTTAGCGGGGGGCTCAAACACCGGGGAGCTGTTTTTT
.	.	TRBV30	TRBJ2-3	CAWNSGDTDTQYF	TGTGCCTGGAACAGCGGAGACACAGATACGCAGTATTTT
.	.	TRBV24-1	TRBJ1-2	CATSDGQGGNYGYTF	TGTGCCACCAGTGATGGGCAGGGAGGTAACTATGGCTACACCTTC
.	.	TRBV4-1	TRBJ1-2	CASSQDRYGYTF	TGCGCCAGCAGCCAAGACAGATATGGCTACACCTTC
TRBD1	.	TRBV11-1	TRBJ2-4	CASSTGQGNIQYF	TGTGCCAGCAGCACTGGACAGGGCAACATTCAGTACTTC
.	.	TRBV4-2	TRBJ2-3	CASSHDLAGRSSDTQYF	TGTGCCAGCAGCCACGACTTGGCGGGAAGGTCGTCAGATACGCAGTATTTT
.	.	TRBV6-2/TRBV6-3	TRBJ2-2	CASTKTGRELFF	TGTGCCAGCACGAAGACAGGCCGGGAGCTGTTTTTT
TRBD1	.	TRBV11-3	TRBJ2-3	CASSKGAQGATDTQYF	TGTGCCAGCAGCAAAGGGGCCCAGGGGGCGACAGATACGCAGTATTTT
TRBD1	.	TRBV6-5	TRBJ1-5	CASSSSGQGTEQPQHF	TGTGCCAGCAGTTCCTCGGGGCAGGGGACAGAGCAGCCCCAGCATTTT
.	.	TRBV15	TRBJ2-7	CATSRDLGHEQYF	TGTGCCACCAGCAGAGATTTGGGCCACGAGCAGTACTTC
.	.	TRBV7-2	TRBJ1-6	CASSLRGEGNSPLHF	TGTGCCAGCAGCTTAAGGGGGGAAGGTAATTCACCCCTCCACTTT
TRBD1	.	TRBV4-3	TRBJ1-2	CASSQEGDRNYGYTF	TGCGCCAGCAGCCAAGAGGGGGACAGGAACTATGGCTACACCTTC
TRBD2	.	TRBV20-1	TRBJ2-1	CSARDPGRIAGSYNEQFF	TGCAGTGCTAGAGATCCGGGGCGGATAGCGGGGTCCTACAATGAGCAGTTCTTC
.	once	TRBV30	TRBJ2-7	CAWSHPEMSYEQYF	TGTGCCTGGAGTCATCCAGAGATGTCCTACGAGCAGTACTTC
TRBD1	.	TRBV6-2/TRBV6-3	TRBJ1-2	CASTPTGLHGYTF	TGTGCCAGCACCCCGACAGGGCTGCATGGCTACACCTTC
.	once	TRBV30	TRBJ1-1	CAWNLVPGEGFF	TGTGCCTGGAACCTTGTTCCGGGAGAAGGGTTCTTT
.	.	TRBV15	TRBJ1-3	CATSSWGRTRSGNTIYF	TGTGCCACCAGCAGCTGGGGGCGGACCCGCTCTGGAAACACCATATATTTT
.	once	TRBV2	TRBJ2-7	CASGAARSYEQYF	TGTGCCAGCGGGGCCGCCCGATCCTACGAGCAGTACTTC
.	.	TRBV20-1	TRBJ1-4	CSARDFGGLEKLFF	TGCAGTGCTAGAGATTTCGGGGGCCTAGAAAAACTGTTTTTT
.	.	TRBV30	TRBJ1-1	CAWKRWAAGPEAFF	TGTGCCTGGAAGAGGTGGGCGGCGGGCCCTGAAGCTTTCTTT
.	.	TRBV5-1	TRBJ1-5	CASSDGNNQPQHF	TGCGCCAGCTCGGACGGGAACAATCAGCCCCAGCATTTT
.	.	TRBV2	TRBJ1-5	CASTQTGAPGNQPQHF	TGTGCCAGCACCCAGACGGGGGCCCCAGGCAATCAGCCCCAGCATTTT
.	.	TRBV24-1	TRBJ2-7	CATSDFVEQYF	TGTGCCACCAGTGATTTTGTCGAGCAGTACTTC
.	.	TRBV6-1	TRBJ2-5	CATVRSAQETQYF	TGTGCCACCGTCCGGAGCGCGCAAGAGACCCAGTACTTC
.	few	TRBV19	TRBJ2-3	CASSDVAPTRYF	TGTGCCAGTTCCGACGTGGCCCCCACAAGGTATTTT
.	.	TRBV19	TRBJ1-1	CASSTDWMTEAFF	TGTGCCAGTAGTACCGACTGGATGACTGAAGCTTTCTTT
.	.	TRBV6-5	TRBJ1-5	CASSISREGNQPQHF	TGTGCCAGCAGTATCTCGAGGGAGGGCAATCAGCCCCAGCATTTT
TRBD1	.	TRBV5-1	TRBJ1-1	CASSLGGQRGTEAFF	TGCGCCAGCAGCTTAGGGGGACAGAGGGGCACTGAAGCTTTCTTT
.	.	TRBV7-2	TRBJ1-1	CASSFVVGTEAFF	TGTGCCAGCAGCTTCGTGGTAGGCACTGAAGCTTTCTTT
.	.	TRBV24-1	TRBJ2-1	CATSVSDEQFF	TGTGCCACCAGTGTTAGCGATGAGCAGTTCTTC
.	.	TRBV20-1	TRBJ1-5	CSAIKGSQHF	TGCAGTGCTATCAAGGGGTCCCAGCATTTT
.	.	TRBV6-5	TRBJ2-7	CASSYSGGQSYEQYF	TGTGCCAGCAGTTACTCGGGGGGGCAGTCCTACGAGCAGTACTTC
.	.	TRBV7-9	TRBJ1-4	CASSLVDEKLFF	TGTGCCAGCAGCTTAGTAGATGAAAAACTGTTTTTT
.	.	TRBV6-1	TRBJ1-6	CASSPTGNSPLHF	TGTGCCAGCAGTCCGACGGGGAATTCACCCCTCCACTTT
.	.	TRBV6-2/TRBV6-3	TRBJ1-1	CASSYRKGMNTEAFF	TGTGCCAGCAGTTACCGGAAGGGCATGAACACTGAAGCTTTCTTT
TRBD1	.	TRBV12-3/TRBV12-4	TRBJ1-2	CASSYGTGTSNYGYTF	TGTGCCAGCAGTTACGGGACAGGGACATCTAACTATGGCTACACCTTC
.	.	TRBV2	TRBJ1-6	CASGLEQSYNSPLHF	TGTGCCAGCGGGCTCGAACAGTCCTATAATTCACCCCTCCACTTT
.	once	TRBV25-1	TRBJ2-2	CASSDARGNTGELFF	TGTGCCAGCAGTGACGCCAGGGGTAACACCGGGGAGCTGTTTTTT
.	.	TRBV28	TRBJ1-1	CASSFNLGGGGRVEAFF	TGTGCCAGCAGTTTCAACCTGGGTGGGGGGGGACGGGTTGAAGCTTTCTTT
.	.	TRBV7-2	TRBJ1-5	CASSFSSDQPQHF	TGTGCCAGCAGCTTTTCCAGTGATCAGCCCCAGCATTTT
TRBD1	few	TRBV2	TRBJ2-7	CASNRDSLYEQYF	TGTGCCAGCAATCGGGACAGCCTCTACGAGCAGTACTTC
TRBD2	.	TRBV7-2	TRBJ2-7	CASSRLAGRYEQYF	TGTGCCAGCAGCCGACTAGCGGGGCGCTACGAGCAGTACTTC